The rows below give T cell receptor beta chains drawn from one sample of a study of T-cell reconstitution after alpha-beta-depleted transplantation in children. Using its own MiXCR run on the PCR reads, TCRdb lists one record per CDR3 protein. The data hold about 410,000 distinct CDR3 sequences, with just over 20% observed a single time. The sample was PBMCs from the stem cell graft donor, taken from the stem cell graft. Receptors originate from a human donor who donated a stem cell graft to a child with acute myeloid leukemia. CDR3s include the opening cysteine and the closing phenylalanine or tryptophan. A D gene is named only where the DNA matches it firmly. Some rows mark clone size as missing; the rest say once, few, many or name a class of expanded clone.

TRBJ1-2	.	TRBV20-1	few	TGCAGTGCCAACCTGGGGTATGGCTACACCTTC	CSANLGYGYTF
TRBJ2-7	TRBD1	TRBV5-5	few	TGTGCCAGCAGCTCGCCGACAGGGATCTCCTACGAGCAGTACTTC	CASSSPTGISYEQYF
TRBJ2-7	TRBD2	TRBV29-1	many	TGCAGCGTTGGGTATGCGGGAGTATTGGGGGAGCAGTACTTC	CSVGYAGVLGEQYF
TRBJ2-1	TRBD2	TRBV18	few	TGTGCCAGCTCACAGAGCGGGAGCTCCTACAATGAGCAGTTCTTC	CASSQSGSSYNEQFF
TRBJ2-7	.	TRBV20-1	.	TGCAGTGTCGGCAGGGGGAGGTACGAGCAGTACTTC	CSVGRGRYEQYF
TRBJ2-7	.	TRBV20-1	few	TGCAGTGCACAACAGGGAATCCCCCCCTACGAGCAGTACTTC	CSAQQGIPPYEQYF
TRBJ1-5	TRBD1	TRBV12-3/TRBV12-4	few	TGTGCCAGCAGCTCTACCCGGGACAGGGGTCAGCCCCAGCATTTT	CASSSTRDRGQPQHF
TRBJ2-1	.	TRBV20-1	many	TGCAGTGCTAGTCTCGGTAACGTAGGGAATGAGCAGTTCTTC	CSASLGNVGNEQFF
TRBJ1-1	.	TRBV6-5	.	TGTGCCAGCAGTTACAGGAAGAGCGCTGAAGCTTTCTTT	CASSYRKSAEAFF
TRBJ2-1	TRBD2	TRBV20-1	few	TGCAGTGCTAGAGACCCAAGCGGGAGTAATTCGAATGAGCAGTTCTTC	CSARDPSGSNSNEQFF
TRBJ2-7	.	TRBV12-3/TRBV12-4	few	TGTGCCAGCAGTTTGAGACTAGACCCAACCTACGAGCAGTACTTC	CASSLRLDPTYEQYF
TRBJ2-5	TRBD1	TRBV11-3	few	TGTGCCAGCAGCTTGGGACAGAGGTACGGGACCCAGTACTTC	CASSLGQRYGTQYF
TRBJ2-5	.	TRBV28	few	TGTGCCAGCAGCCTTGGCGGGGCGGACGTCGGGGAGACCCAGTACTTC	CASSLGGADVGETQYF
TRBJ2-7	TRBD1	TRBV4-3	.	TGCGCCAGCAGCCAAGAAACGGAGGGGACAGGGGCCTACGAGCAGTACTTC	CASSQETEGTGAYEQYF
TRBJ1-5	.	TRBV5-4	few	TGTGCCAGCAGCTTAGAAGATCAGCCCCAGCATTTT	CASSLEDQPQHF
TRBJ1-2	TRBD1	TRBV7-2	few	TGTGCCAGCAGCTTAAGGACCATTGGGGACAGGGACTATGGCTACACCTTC	CASSLRTIGDRDYGYTF
TRBJ2-1	TRBD2	TRBV25-1	.	TGTGCCAGCAGTGAAGTTAGCGGGATACACAATGAGCAGTTCTTC	CASSEVSGIHNEQFF
TRBJ2-1	.	TRBV5-1	many	TGCGCCAGCAGCTCAGGGACACCTTCCTACAATGAGCAGTTCTTC	CASSSGTPSYNEQFF
TRBJ2-1	.	TRBV18	few	TGTGCCAGCTCAGCCCTGGCAGGGAAGAACAATGAGCAGTTCTTC	CASSALAGKNNEQFF
TRBJ2-7	.	TRBV3-1	.	TGTGCCAGCAGCCAAGACCAGACTATTTTCTACGAGCAGTACTTC	CASSQDQTIFYEQYF
TRBJ1-4	TRBD1	TRBV29-1	many	TGCAGCGTCCTGACAGGGGGGAATGAAAAACTGTTTTTT	CSVLTGGNEKLFF
TRBJ2-7	TRBD2	TRBV20-1	few	TGCAGTGCTAGAGATGGGGGGACTAGTGGCGAGCAGTACTTC	CSARDGGTSGEQYF
TRBJ2-1	TRBD1	TRBV18	many	TGTGCCAGCTCACCACGCTCGCAGGGGGCTGCCGGGCTAGCGACGGCGAATGAGCAGTTCTTC	CASSPRSQGAAGLATANEQFF
TRBJ2-5	.	TRBV7-3	few	TGTGCCAGCAGCTCCAATCCAGGGGGAGGGTACCAAGAGACCCAGTACTTC	CASSSNPGGGYQETQYF
TRBJ1-1	.	TRBV6-2/TRBV6-3	few	TGTGCCAGCAGTTACTTTTGGGACTCTCAATATGAAGCTTTCTTT	CASSYFWDSQYEAFF
TRBJ1-2	.	TRBV6-1	.	TGTGCCAGCCTCGCTCTTGGAGCAATCCAAACAGGCTACACCTTC	CASLALGAIQTGYTF
TRBJ2-3	TRBD2	TRBV20-1	few	TGCAGTGCCCCATTCTTTCTAGCGGGACTCACAGATACGCAGTATTTT	CSAPFFLAGLTDTQYF
TRBJ2-7	.	TRBV10-3	many	TGTGCCATCAGCTTGGGGCGGAACTCCTACGAGCAGTACTTC	CAISLGRNSYEQYF
TRBJ2-2	.	TRBV12-3/TRBV12-4	few	TGTGCCAGCAGTGCCCCTTGGGGGGTGAGCACCGGGGAGCTGTTTTTT	CASSAPWGVSTGELFF
TRBJ1-1	.	TRBV24-1	few	TGTGCCACCAGTGGGAAAGGGATTAACACTGAAGCTTTCTTT	CATSGKGINTEAFF
TRBJ2-7	TRBD1	TRBV4-1	once	TGCGCCAGCAGCCAAGATGGGACAGGGGCACATCGCGAGCTGTACTTC	CASSQDGTGAHRELYF
TRBJ1-1	.	TRBV7-9	few	TGTGCCAGCAGCTCGGGGGGGTCCGTTACTGAAGCTTTCTTT	CASSSGGSVTEAFF
TRBJ2-7	TRBD1	TRBV20-1	.	TGCAGTGCTGGACAGGGGGTCGAGCAGTACTTC	CSAGQGVEQYF
TRBJ2-1	TRBD2	TRBV6-1	once	TGTGCCAGCTCCCGGGCTAGCGGGAGGGATGAGCAGTTCTTC	CASSRASGRDEQFF
TRBJ2-3	.	TRBV20-1	.	TGCAGTGCTAGAGGTTTGCCGACAGATACGCAGTATTTT	CSARGLPTDTQYF
TRBJ2-6	.	TRBV10-3	.	TGTGCCATCAGTGAAACTTCTGAGGATGGGGCCAACGTCCTGACTTTC	CAISETSEDGANVLTF
TRBJ2-3	TRBD2	TRBV15	.	TGTGCCACCAGCAGGATTAGCGGGAGGGCCGGAGATACGCAGTATTTT	CATSRISGRAGDTQYF
TRBJ1-1	.	TRBV29-1	many	TGCAGCGTTGAAGTTTCCGGGCCCCACACTGAAGCTTTCTTT	CSVEVSGPHTEAFF